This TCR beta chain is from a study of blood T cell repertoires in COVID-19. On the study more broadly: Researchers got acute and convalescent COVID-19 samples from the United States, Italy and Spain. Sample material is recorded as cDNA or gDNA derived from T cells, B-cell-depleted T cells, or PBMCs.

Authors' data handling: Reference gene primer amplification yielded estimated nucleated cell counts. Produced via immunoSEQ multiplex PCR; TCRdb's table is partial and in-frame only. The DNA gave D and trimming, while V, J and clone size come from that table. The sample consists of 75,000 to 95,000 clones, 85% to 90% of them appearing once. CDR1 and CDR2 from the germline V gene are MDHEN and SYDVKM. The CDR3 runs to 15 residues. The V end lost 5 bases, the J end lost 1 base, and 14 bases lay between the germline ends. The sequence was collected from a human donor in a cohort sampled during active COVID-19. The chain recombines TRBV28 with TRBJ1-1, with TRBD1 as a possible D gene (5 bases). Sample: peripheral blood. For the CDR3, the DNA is TGTGCCAGCAGTGTAAGCGGGACGGCGAACACTGAAGCTTTCTTT. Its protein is CASSVSGTANTEAFF.